The 16 T cell receptor beta chains below come from one sample, sequenced in a study of cytomegalovirus exposure and HLA in healthy donors. This PCR relied on a set of 60 Vbeta primers and 13 Jbeta primers. This table comes from immunoSEQ multiplex PCR, and its TCRdb copy is limited to in-frame clones, with some not included. The sample yields 180,000 or so clones, 60% to 80% seen once. The specimen sequenced was PBMCs. Source of these receptors: a middle-aged woman in good health and CMV-seropositive.

The chain couples TRBV13 to TRBJ2-7; 7 bases align to TRBD1. There are 14 residues in the CDR3. Germline loops: CDR1 PRHDT, CDR2 FYEKMQ (reference sequence). V trimming: 5 bases; J trimming: 2 bases; junction bases outside the gene matches: 6. The CDR3 protein is CASSPRTGTYEQYF. As DNA, the CDR3 is TGTGCCAGCAGCCCCCGGACAGGTACCTACGAGCAGTACTTC.

Written as DNA, the CDR3 is TGTGCCAGTAGTCCCGGACAGGGGCATCAGCCCCAGCATTTT. It encodes CASSPGQGHQPQHF. This rearrangement joins TRBV19 to TRBJ1-5; 9 nucleotides line up with TRBD1. The CDR3 runs to 14 residues. Unmatched junction bases numbered 4, after V lost 5 bases and J lost 5 bases. The germline V gene has CDR1 LNHDA and CDR2 SQIVND (reference sequence).

This chain joins TRBV27 and TRBJ1-1, with 7 bases that match TRBD1. Germline V gene data show CDR1 as MNHEY and CDR2 as SMNVEV (reference sequence). The CDR3 has 15 residues. J lost 8 bases, V lost 4 bases, and 13 bases had no gene match. The CDR3 DNA is TGTGCCAGCAGTTACGTGACAGGGATGGGTTCCGAAGCTTTCTTT. Its protein product is CASSYVTGMGSEAFF.

The chain uses TRBV29-1 and TRBJ1-1, with TRBD1 as a possible D gene (5 bases). The CDR3 runs 13 residues. CDR1 and CDR2 (germline): SQVTM, ANQGSEA. Trimming took off 8 bases at V and 5 bases at J, with 18 bases between the two ends. The CDR3 protein is CSSHRRGRTEAFF. DNA of the CDR3: TGCAGCTCTCATCGAAGGGGTCGAACTGAAGCTTTCTTT. The variable domain in full, completed from reference TRBV29-1 and TRBJ1-1, reads SAVISQKPSRDICQRGTSLTIQCQVDSQVTMMFWYRQQPGQSLTLIATANQGSEATYESGFVIDKFPISRPNLTFSTLTVSNMSPEDSSIYLCSSHRRGRTEAFFGQGTRLTVV.

This clone was observed a single time. The chain is built from TRBV28 and TRBJ2-7, with TRBD1 matching 9 bases. This CDR3 has 15 amino acids. Germline V CDR1 and CDR2: MDHEN, SYDVKM. With 2 bases clipped from V and 4 bases from J, the junction kept 6 bases outside the gene matches. CDR3 in DNA: TGTGCCAGCAGTTTAAGGGGACAGGGAAGTTACGAGCAGTACTTC. It encodes CASSLRGQGSYEQYF.

The chain has TRBV7-9 and TRBJ1-4, with a weak D call TRBD1 (6 bases). V dropped 4 bases and J dropped 8 bases, with 17 bases sitting between them. CDR1 and CDR2 from the germline V gene are SEHNR and FQNEAQ (reference sequence). This CDR3 region has 15 residues. For the CDR3, the DNA is TGTGCCAGCAGCTCAGGGGAAACCAGGGTCGAAAAACTGTTTTTT. This gives the protein CASSSGETRVEKLFF.

This rearrangement joins TRBV25-1 to TRBJ2-1; possible D gene TRBD2, 6 bases. The germline V gene has CDR1 MGHDK and CDR2 SYGVNS. V shed 2 bases and J shed 6 bases, with 17 bases lying between them. The CDR3 is made up of 16 amino acids. In DNA, the CDR3 is TGTGCCAGCAGTGAAATTACCGGGACTCGCCGCAATGAGCAGTTCTTC. Residues: CASSEITGTRRNEQFF.

The table lists this clone with a count of one. J is TRBJ1-5 and V is TRBV6-1; 8 bases are a match to TRBD1. V shed 1 base, J shed 7 bases, and the junction held 12 bases outside the gene matches. There are 17 residues in the CDR3. CDR1 and CDR2 from the germline V gene are MNHNS and SASEGT. CDR3 coding DNA: TGTGCCAGCAGTGAAGGGAGGGGGGACAGGTATATACAGCCCCAGCATTTT. Protein: CASSEGRGDRYIQPQHF.

V and J are TRBV30 and TRBJ1-4, with 7 positions matching TRBD1. Looked up from germline, CDR1 is GTSNPN and CDR2 is SVGIG (reference sequence). This CDR3 region has 14 residues. The trim removed 0 bases at V and 5 bases at J, leaving 3 bases unmatched. In DNA form, the CDR3 reads TGTGCCTGGAGTGTACACAGGGGAAATGAAAAACTGTTTTTT. This gives the protein CAWSVHRGNEKLFF.

The chain employs TRBV18 and TRBJ1-1, with TRBD1 as a possible D gene (6 bases). This CDR3 is 12 amino acids long. With 6 bases removed from V and 6 bases from J, the gap between germline ends came to 11 bases. The germline V gene has CDR1 KGHSH and CDR2 LQKENI. CDR3 sequence: CASSLGQSEAFF. The CDR3 coding sequence is TGTGCCAGCTCTCTCGGACAGTCTGAAGCTTTCTTT.

V and J are TRBV28 and TRBJ1-4; 7 nucleotides match TRBD1. Unmatched junction bases numbered 4, after V lost 2 bases and J lost 7 bases. The CDR3 runs 14 residues. Germline CDR1 and CDR2: MDHEN and SYDVKM. The CDR3 sequence: CASSLIQGGEKLFF. Written as DNA, the CDR3 is TGTGCCAGCAGTTTAATCCAGGGGGGTGAAAAACTGTTTTTT.

This sequence joins TRBV2 and TRBJ2-3, with 8 bases that match TRBD2. The CDR3 is 18 amino acids. Germline V gene lookup returns CDR1 SNHLY and CDR2 FYNNEI. V lost 2 bases to trimming and J lost 5 bases; unmatched junction nucleotides: 15. The CDR3 DNA is TGTGCCAGCAGTGAAAGGTTAGGGGGACTAGGTGAGAGAGATACGCAGTATTTT. Translating gives CASSERLGGLGERDTQYF.

The V and J genes are TRBV20-1 and TRBJ2-1; D unclear. The CDR3 consists of 11 residues. Germline CDR1 is DFQATT and CDR2 is SNEGSKA (reference sequence). Trimming took off 3 bases at V and 10 bases at J, with 10 bases between the two ends. The CDR3 is CSASRAREQFF. The CDR3 nucleotides read TGCAGTGCTAGTCGAGCGCGGGAGCAGTTCTTC.

The chain recombines TRBV6-5 with TRBJ1-6; a possible D gene is TRBD1 (5 bases). CDR3 length: 15 residues. Trimming cost V 6 bases and J 9 bases, with 18 bases left between them. Looked up from germline, CDR1 is MNHEY and CDR2 is SVGAGI. The CDR3 loop reads CASRSGHWGGSPLHF. CDR3 sequence (DNA): TGTGCCAGCAGATCAGGGCATTGGGGGGGTTCACCCCTCCACTTT.

The J gene is TRBJ1-4, the V gene TRBV7-9; D may be TRBD1 (6 bases). Germline-derived CDR1 and CDR2 are SEHNR and FQNEAQ (reference sequence). CDR3 size: 13 residues. Trimming removed 4 bases at V and 7 bases at J, with 10 bases between. Here the CDR3 reads CASSYREGEKLFF. CDR3 DNA sequence: TGTGCCAGCAGCTACAGGGAGGGTGAAAAACTGTTTTTT. The whole variable domain, filled in from reference TRBV7-9 and TRBJ1-4, reads DTGVSQNPRHKITKRGQNVTFRCDPISEHNRLYWYRQTLGQGPEFLTYFQNEAQLEKSRLLSDRFSAERPKGSFSTLEIQRTEQGDSAMYLCASSYREGEKLFFGSGTQLSVL.

The chain uses TRBV15 and TRBJ1-4; 7 bases are shared with TRBD1. There are 15 residues in the CDR3. Trimming took 2 bases from V and 5 from J; bases not matched to a gene: 5. Germline lookup yields CDR1 LNHNV and CDR2 YYDKDF (reference sequence). CDR3 loop: CATSRQDRANEKLFF. In DNA form, the CDR3 reads TGTGCCACCAGCAGACAAGACAGGGCAAATGAAAAACTGTTTTTT. Variable domain in full (rest from reference TRBV15 and TRBJ1-4): DAMVIQNPRYQVTQFGKPVTLSCSQTLNHNVMYWYQQKSSQAPKLLFHYYDKDFNNEADTPDNFQSRRPNTSFCFLDIRSPGLGDTAMYLCATSRQDRANEKLFFGSGTQLSVL.